This entry lists 28 T cell receptor beta chains sequenced from one sample in a study of siplizumab effects on memory and regulatory T cells. TCRdb's copy holds only in-frame clones and misses some; the assay was immunoSEQ multiplex PCR. The sample has roughly 56,000 clones, 93% seen once. The specimen was CD8+ T cells sorted from blood. The receptor source for this set is a human donor in good health.

This rearrangement joins TRBV6-5 to TRBJ2-3; weak D call: TRBD2 (6 bases). Deletions cut 8 bases from V and 0 bases from J, with 12 bases between. CDR1 and CDR2 (germline): MNHEY, SVGAGI. This CDR3 is 14 amino acids long. In nucleotides, the CDR3 is TGTGCCAGCGGGAATAGCGGCAGCACAGATACGCAGTATTTT. Translated, it gives CASGNSGSTDTQYF.

V usage is TRBV25-1 and J usage is TRBJ2-1, with TRBD2 matching 8 bases. The CDR3 consists of 16 residues. Germline V CDR1 and CDR2: MGHDK, SYGVNS. J lost 8 bases, V lost 0 bases, and 9 bases had no gene match. The CDR3 region has the DNA TGTGCCAGCAGTGAATATACCGGGAGGGGCATCGATGAGCAGTTCTTC. Translated: CASSEYTGRGIDEQFF. Drawing the rest from reference TRBV25-1 and TRBJ2-1, the complete variable domain is EADIYQTPRYLVIGTGKKITLECSQTMGHDKMYWYQQDPGMELHLIHYSYGVNSTEKGDLSSESTVSRIRTEHFPLTLESARPSHTSQYLCASSEYTGRGIDEQFFGPGTRLTVL.

The J gene is TRBJ1-4, the V gene TRBV10-3, with D possibly TRBD1 on 6 matching bases. The CDR3 spans 13 residues. Germline V gene sequence: CDR1 ENHRY, CDR2 SYGVKD. V gave up 3 bases and J gave up 6 bases, with 8 bases separating them. CDR3 DNA: TGTGCCATCAGTGAAGGGGGAGATGAAAAACTGTTTTTT. The encoded protein is CAISEGGDEKLFF.

This chain joins TRBV5-6 and TRBJ2-1, with 8 bases lining up with TRBD2. The junction had 13 bases not matched to a gene; V was cut back by 3 bases and J by 8 bases. The CDR3 has 16 amino acids. The germline V gene has CDR1 SGHDT and CDR2 YYEEEE. CDR3 bases: TGTGCCAGCAGCTCCTGGACTAGCTTCGCCGAAGATGAGCAGTTCTTC. Encoded protein: CASSSWTSFAEDEQFF.

Only a few counts were recorded for this clone. The chain combines TRBV25-1 with TRBJ2-2; D is possibly TRBD2 (6 bases). The V gene lost 2 bases and the J gene lost 3 bases, with 10 bases spanning the gap. Germline V gene lookup returns CDR1 MGHDK and CDR2 SYGVNS. The CDR3 has 15 amino acids. CDR3 sequence: CASSEGGTDTGELFF. The CDR3 DNA reads TGTGCCAGCAGTGAAGGAGGGACGGACACCGGGGAGCTGTTTTTT.

J is TRBJ1-1 and V is TRBV9, with 7 positions matching TRBD1. Germline V gene lookup returns CDR1 SGDLS and CDR2 YYNGEE. This CDR3 has 18 residues. J lost 3 bases, V lost 4 bases, and 18 bases had no gene match. CDR3 in amino acids: CASSLERQGTYGDTEAFF. For the CDR3, the DNA is TGTGCCAGCAGCTTAGAGAGACAGGGAACGTACGGAGACACTGAAGCTTTCTTT.

The V gene is TRBV10-2, the J gene TRBJ2-1, with 7 bases aligning to TRBD2. Germline loops: CDR1 WSHSY, CDR2 SAAADI. Trimming removed 5 bases from V and 6 bases from J; junction bases left unmatched: 7. The CDR3 loop spans 14 amino acids. The CDR3 protein is CASSMAGVGNEQFF. The CDR3 bases are TGCGCCAGCAGTATGGCGGGAGTGGGCAATGAGCAGTTCTTC.

The genes are TRBV27 and TRBJ2-7, with D possibly being TRBD2 (6 bases). V lost 6 bases to trimming and J lost 6 bases, with 21 bases between them. The CDR3 has 15 residues. Germline CDR1 and CDR2: MNHEY and SMNVEV (reference sequence). The CDR3: CASSHPSGGIREQYF. CDR3 in DNA: TGTGCCAGCAGCCACCCCTCCGGGGGAATCCGCGAGCAGTACTTC.

V usage is TRBV2 and J usage is TRBJ2-1, with 8 bases identical to TRBD2. There are 16 residues in the CDR3. With V trimmed by 5 bases and J by 8 bases, 14 bases remained unmatched. Germline V gene sequence: CDR1 SNHLY, CDR2 FYNNEI. The chain's CDR3 is CASSQLAGSREDEQFF. Here the CDR3 DNA reads TGTGCCAGCAGTCAATTAGCGGGGTCGAGAGAGGATGAGCAGTTCTTC.

This chain uses TRBV29-1 with TRBJ2-1; TRBD1 or TRBD2 may be the D gene (5 bases each). Germline values: CDR1 SQVTM, CDR2 ANQGSEA. The CDR3 has 13 amino acids. Trimming removed 3 bases at V and 1 base at J, with 7 bases between. The CDR3 region has the DNA TGCAGCGTTGATGAGGGGTCCTACAATGAGCAGTTCTTC. This gives the protein CSVDEGSYNEQFF.

In DNA form, the CDR3 reads TGTGCCAGCAGCACCGTCGGAGCGGGTGCCTACAATGAGCAGTTCTTC. Its protein is CASSTVGAGAYNEQFF. V gene TRBV7-9 combines with J gene TRBJ2-1; weak D call: TRBD2 (6 bases). V lost 5 bases and J 2 bases, leaving 16 bases between the germline ends. The CDR3 is 16 amino acids. The germline CDR1 and CDR2 sequences are SEHNR and FQNEAQ (reference sequence).

The chain recombines TRBV28 with TRBJ2-7, with no clear D. The CDR3 is 13 residues long. The V end was cut by 6 bases, the J end by 0 bases, with 9 bases between. The germline CDR1 and CDR2 sequences are MDHEN and SYDVKM. CDR3 residues: CASSPPSSYEQYF. The CDR3 region has the DNA TGTGCCAGCAGCCCCCCAAGCTCCTACGAGCAGTACTTC. The full variable domain, with the rest looked up from reference TRBV28 and TRBJ2-7, is DVKVTQSSRYLVKRTGEKVFLECVQDMDHENMFWYRQDPGLGLRLIYFSYDVKMKEKGDIPEGYSVSREKKERFSLILESASTNQTSMYLCASSPPSSYEQYFGPGTRLTVT.

V and J are TRBV12-5 and TRBJ2-1, with 11 positions matching TRBD2. The V gene end was trimmed by 5 bases and the J gene end by 8 bases; junction bases not matched to a gene: 5. This CDR3 spans 14 amino acids. Germline-derived CDR1 and CDR2 are LGHNT and FRNRAP. CDR3 in DNA: TGTGCTAGTGGTCTAGCGGGAGGTGTGGATGAGCAGTTCTTC. As protein: CASGLAGGVDEQFF. Filled out from reference TRBV12-5 and TRBJ2-1, the complete variable domain reads DARVTQTPRHKVTEMGQEVTMRCQPILGHNTVFWYRQTMMQGLELLAYFRNRAPLDDSGMPKDRFSAEMPDATLATLKIQPSEPRDSAVYFCASGLAGGVDEQFFGPGTRLTVL.

The CDR3 bases are TGCGCCAGCAGCCAAGAGATTCCCGAAAGCTCTGGAAACACCATATATTTT. Encoded protein: CASSQEIPESSGNTIYF. The chain is built from TRBV4-3 and TRBJ1-3; D gene ambiguous. The CDR3 covers 17 residues. Germline V CDR1 and CDR2: LGHNA, YSLEER. Trimming took 0 bases from V and 0 from J, leaving 12 bases between them.

The chain recombines TRBV4-1 with TRBJ2-7; 7 bases map to TRBD2. CDR1 MGHRA and CDR2 YSYEKL come from the germline V gene. The CDR3 contains 15 residues. V lost 1 base and J lost 0; bases outside the gene matches: 3. The CDR3 DNA reads TGCGCCAGCAGCCAAGCGGGACTAAGCTCCTACGAGCAGTACTTC. The encoded protein is CASSQAGLSSYEQYF.

V and J are TRBV19 and TRBJ1-1, with D unclear. Trimming removed 9 bases at V and 4 bases at J, with 18 bases between. This CDR3 has 14 amino acids. The germline V gene encodes CDR1 LNHDA and CDR2 SQIVND (reference sequence). The CDR3 here is CASRRAAYLTEAFF. CDR3 coding DNA: TGTGCCAGCCGGAGGGCGGCTTACCTCACTGAAGCTTTCTTT.

The J gene is TRBJ1-4, the V gene TRBV15; D uncertain. Germline V gives CDR1 LNHNV, CDR2 YYDKDF (reference sequence). The V and J ends lost 5 bases and 8 bases respectively, with 12 bases between them. The length of the CDR3 is 13 residues. DNA for the CDR3: TGTGCCACCAGCCGTCCCCCGGCCGAAAAACTGTTTTTT. Translated: CATSRPPAEKLFF.

V usage is TRBV28 and J usage is TRBJ2-7, with D tentatively TRBD2 (5 bases). This CDR3 comprises 16 residues. Trimming took 6 bases from V and 0 from J, leaving 18 bases between them. Germline CDR1 MDHEN, CDR2 SYDVKM. CDR3 nucleotides: TGTGCCAGCAGGGCAACTGTCGGGAACCCCTCCTACGAGCAGTACTTC. Protein sequence: CASRATVGNPSYEQYF.

Only one count was recorded for this clone. The J gene is TRBJ1-4, the V gene TRBV5-1, with 11 bases that match TRBD1. Germline assignment: CDR1 SGHRS and CDR2 YFSETQ. V shed 4 bases, J shed 8 bases, and the junction held 4 bases outside the gene matches. This CDR3 is 14 amino acids long. CDR3 protein: CASSLGQGDEKLFF. CDR3 coding DNA: TGCGCCAGCAGCCTGGGACAGGGGGACGAAAAACTGTTTTTT.

The V call is TRBV11-2, the J call TRBJ2-7; 7 bases match TRBD2. Germline loops: CDR1 SGHAT, CDR2 FQNNGV. The CDR3 consists of 16 residues. The trim removed 2 bases at V and 7 bases at J, leaving 14 bases unmatched. The CDR3 protein is CASSLLKRDASGEQYF. In DNA, the CDR3 is TGTGCCAGCAGCTTATTGAAGCGGGATGCCTCAGGAGAGCAGTACTTC. The whole variable domain, filled in from reference TRBV11-2 and TRBJ2-7, reads EAGVAQSPRYKIIEKRQSVAFWCNPISGHATLYWYQQILGQGPKLLIQFQNNGVVDDSQLPKDRFSAERLKGVDSTLKIQPAKLEDSAVYLCASSLLKRDASGEQYFGPGTRLTVT.

This chain joins TRBV2 and TRBJ2-4, with D uncertain. CDR1 is SNHLY and CDR2 is FYNNEI in the germline V gene. There are 13 residues in the CDR3. Deletions cut 3 bases from V and 5 bases from J, with 8 bases between. The CDR3 DNA follows: TGTGCCAGCAGTGATTTAGCAGAAAACATTCAGTACTTC. Protein product: CASSDLAENIQYF.

The chain couples TRBV19 to TRBJ2-7, with TRBD2 matching over 10 bases. Germline CDR1 reads LNHDA; CDR2 reads SQIVND (reference sequence). J was trimmed by 2 bases and V by 3 bases; bases with no gene match: 4. The CDR3 loop spans 15 amino acids. This chain's CDR3 is CASSIPGLAAYEQYF. CDR3 coding DNA: TGTGCCAGTAGTATCCCCGGACTAGCGGCCTACGAGCAGTACTTC. Full variable domain (missing parts from reference TRBV19 and TRBJ2-7): DGGITQSPKYLFRKEGQNVTLSCEQNLNHDAMYWYRQDPGQGLRLIYYSQIVNDFQKGDIAEGYSVSREKKESFPLTVTSAQKNPTAFYLCASSIPGLAAYEQYFGPGTRLTVT.

The genes are TRBV11-2 and TRBJ2-1; D possibly corresponds to TRBD1 (6 bases). The CDR3 has 14 amino acids. Trimming took 5 bases from V and 4 from J, leaving 12 bases between them. Per the germline V gene, CDR1 is SGHAT and CDR2 is FQNNGV. CDR3 bases: TGTGCCAGCAGCAGGCCGGGACAATACAATGAGCAGTTCTTC. Its protein product is CASSRPGQYNEQFF.

V usage is TRBV9 and J usage is TRBJ2-3; no reliable D call. The V gene lost 0 bases and the J gene lost 0 bases, with 11 bases spanning the gap. From germline, CDR1 is SGDLS and CDR2 YYNGEE. This CDR3 spans 16 amino acids. The CDR3 loop is CASSVEWRPSTDTQYF. CDR3 nucleotide sequence: TGTGCCAGCAGCGTAGAGTGGCGACCTAGCACAGATACGCAGTATTTT. The whole variable domain, remainder taken from reference TRBV9 and TRBJ2-3, is DSGVTQTPKHLITATGQRVTLRCSPRSGDLSVYWYQQSLDQGLQFLIQYYNGEERAKGNILERFSAQQFPDLHSELNLSSLELGDSALYFCASSVEWRPSTDTQYFGPGTRLTVL.

The chain recombines TRBV10-1 with TRBJ2-5, with 7 bases lining up with TRBD1. V was pared by 6 bases and J by 3 bases, with 4 bases of the junction left unmatched. The CDR3 consists of 13 residues. Germline V gene data show CDR1 as WNHNN and CDR2 as SYGVQD (reference sequence). CDR3 DNA: TGCGCCAGCAGCCAACAGGGGAAAGAGACCCAGTACTTC. Protein sequence: CASSQQGKETQYF.

This rearrangement joins TRBV30 to TRBJ1-2; D might be TRBD1 (6 bases). Germline V gene data show CDR1 as GTSNPN and CDR2 as SVGIG (reference sequence). The CDR3 length is 13 residues. Deletions cut 4 bases from V and 4 bases from J, with 13 bases between. This chain's CDR3 is CAWKNREAYGYTF. CDR3 DNA sequence: TGTGCCTGGAAGAACAGGGAGGCCTATGGCTACACCTTC.

This chain uses TRBV6-5 with TRBJ2-1; tentatively, D is TRBD1 or TRBD2 (5 bases each). There are 13 residues in the CDR3. From germline, CDR1 is MNHEY and CDR2 SVGAGI. V was cut by 2 bases and J by 8 bases, with 10 bases left in between. The CDR3 region is CASSYGGVDEQFF. CDR3 DNA: TGTGCCAGCAGTTACGGGGGAGTGGATGAGCAGTTCTTC.

The chain is built from TRBV29-1 and TRBJ2-7, with unresolved D. V was trimmed by 3 bases and J by 3 bases, leaving 6 bases between them. The germline V gene has CDR1 SQVTM and CDR2 ANQGSEA. The CDR3 contains 11 residues. CDR3 sequence: CSVEVRYEQYF. The CDR3 coding sequence is TGCAGCGTTGAGGTACGCTACGAGCAGTACTTC.